What follows are 29 T cell receptor beta chains derived from one specimen sequenced in a study of T cell clonotyping in hematopoietic cell transplantation. Measured with immunoSEQ multiplex PCR; TCRdb has only the in-frame clones, and not every one. The sample consists of about 27,000 clones, around 70% of them appearing once. Sample time point: recipient sample about 28 days before transplant, after cytoreduction. This specimen consisted of peripheral blood mononuclear cells, obtained before stem cell transplant. These receptors were obtained from a man between 45 and 60 years old with myelodysplastic syndrome. Some clones in this sample may be carry-over from other donors' samples.

Only one count was recorded for this clone. The rearrangement joins TRBV6-5 to TRBJ1-5, with unresolved D. Germline CDR1 and CDR2: MNHEY and SVGAGI. Trimming left V 2 bases short and J 4 bases short, with 6 bases between. The CDR3 runs 13 residues. The CDR3 spells CASSYDPNQPQHF. DNA for the CDR3: TGTGCCAGCAGTTACGACCCTAATCAGCCCCAGCATTTT.

J is TRBJ1-2 and V is TRBV28; D perhaps matches TRBD1 (6 bases). The CDR3 loop spans 14 amino acids. CDR1 is MDHEN and CDR2 is SYDVKM in the germline V gene. The V end lost 2 bases, the J end lost 7 bases, and 14 bases lay between the germline ends. In DNA, the CDR3 is TGTGCCAGCAGTTTACCCCGGGGGGCGCGTGGCTACACCTTC. Amino acids: CASSLPRGARGYTF.

This chain uses TRBV4-1 with TRBJ2-7; 10 nucleotides line up with TRBD1. Germline lookup yields CDR1 MGHRA and CDR2 YSYEKL. J gave up 1 base and V 4 bases, and 1 base lay outside the gene matches. This CDR3 has 14 residues. The CDR3 sequence is CASSPGQGSYEQYF. The CDR3 DNA reads as TGCGCCAGCAGCCCGGGACAGGGGTCCTACGAGCAGTACTTC.

The rearrangement joins TRBV14 to TRBJ1-2; D remains unclear. CDR1 SGHDN and CDR2 FVKESK come from the germline V gene. The CDR3 is 14 residues long. Between the trimmed V and J ends, which lost 3 bases and 5 bases, there was a span of 13 bases. CDR3 DNA: TGTGCCAGCAGCCAGGGCGCCGTCGGGTATGGCTACACCTTC. Translated, it gives CASSQGAVGYGYTF.

The table lists this clone with a count of one. J is TRBJ2-5 and V is TRBV29-1; D could derive from TRBD1 or TRBD2 (5 bases each). CDR1 and CDR2 (germline): SQVTM, ANQGSEA. The CDR3 runs to 17 residues. V dropped 0 bases and J dropped 0 bases, with 17 bases sitting between them. The CDR3: CSVEDYARGRHQETQYF. In DNA, the CDR3 is TGCAGCGTTGAAGACTACGCTAGGGGACGGCACCAAGAGACCCAGTACTTC. Complete variable domain (other parts from reference TRBV29-1 and TRBJ2-5): SAVISQKPSRDICQRGTSLTIQCQVDSQVTMMFWYRQQPGQSLTLIATANQGSEATYESGFVIDKFPISRPNLTFSTLTVSNMSPEDSSIYLCSVEDYARGRHQETQYFGPGTRLLVL.

As for this clone: Germline is not matched at one junction end, which may reflect a read error. This sequence joins TRBV6-5 and TRBJ2-7; D gene uncertain. The length of the CDR3 is 14 residues. Germline V gene sequence: CDR1 MNHEY, CDR2 SVGAGI. The CDR3 region has the DNA TGTGCCAGCAGTTATTCGGTCACACTCTACGAGCAGCACTTC. The encoded protein is CASSYSVTLYEQHF.

This rearrangement joins TRBV6-6 to TRBJ2-3, with TRBD1 as a possible D gene (5 bases). In germline, CDR1 is MNHNY, CDR2 SVGAGI (reference sequence). V was clipped by 0 bases and J by 1 base, with 8 bases between them. The CDR3 length is 15 residues. The CDR3 here is CASSYSGARTDTQYF. The CDR3 DNA is TGTGCCAGCAGTTACTCTGGGGCCCGCACAGATACGCAGTATTTT.

J is TRBJ1-2 and V is TRBV28; TRBD1 matches at 9 bases. The ends lost 7 bases at V and 3 bases at J; junction bases unmatched: 12. Germline CDR1 MDHEN, CDR2 SYDVKM. The CDR3 runs 16 residues. The CDR3 DNA sequence: TGTGCCAGCATTTCTCCCCCCGGACAGGGGCACTATGGCTACACCTTC. It translates to CASISPPGQGHYGYTF.

V gene TRBV5-4 combines with J gene TRBJ2-5, with 9 nucleotides matching TRBD2. CDR3 length: 16 amino acids. The germline CDR1 and CDR2 sequences are SGHNT and YYREEE (reference sequence). V lost 5 bases and J lost 2; bases outside the gene matches: 10. CDR3 sequence reads: CASRKGLAGRQETQYF. The CDR3, as DNA: TGTGCCAGCAGAAAGGGCCTAGCGGGACGACAAGAGACCCAGTACTTC.

The V gene is TRBV6-4, the J gene TRBJ1-5; D ambiguous. The CDR3 length is 13 residues. V was pared by 0 bases and J by 5 bases, with 5 bases between. Germline CDR1 and CDR2: MRHNA and SNTAGT. DNA of the CDR3: TGTGCCAGCAGTGACTCTCCTGATCAGCCCCAGCATTTT. It encodes CASSDSPDQPQHF.

The rearrangement uses TRBV20-1 and TRBJ1-1; D is unclear. The germline V gene encodes CDR1 DFQATT and CDR2 SNEGSKA (reference sequence). The CDR3 spans 10 residues. V shed 7 bases and J shed 6 bases, with 9 bases lying between them. CDR3 amino acids: CSGGGAEAFF. CDR3 in DNA: TGCAGTGGTGGTGGGGCTGAAGCTTTCTTT.

The gene calls are TRBV6-1 and TRBJ1-6; weak D call: TRBD1 (6 bases). Germline CDR1 and CDR2: MNHNS and SASEGT. The CDR3 length is 14 residues. Trimming removed 6 bases from V and 10 bases from J, with 16 bases in between. The CDR3 here is CASRDDRTLSPLHF. As DNA, the CDR3 is TGTGCCAGCAGGGATGACAGGACTCTATCACCCCTCCACTTT.

J is TRBJ1-4 and V is TRBV29-1, with 10 bases lining up with TRBD1. The junction had 4 bases not matched to a gene; V was cut back by 3 bases and J by 9 bases. The CDR3 contains 13 residues. Germline-derived CDR1 and CDR2 are SQVTM and ANQGSEA. The CDR3: CSVEDRGFKKLFF. The CDR3 bases are TGCAGCGTTGAGGACAGGGGGTTTAAAAAACTGTTTTTT.

This rearrangement joins TRBV2 to TRBJ2-3; weak D call: TRBD1 (6 bases). The length of the CDR3 is 14 residues. V was clipped by 7 bases and J by 0 bases, with 11 bases between them. From germline, CDR1 is SNHLY and CDR2 FYNNEI. CDR3 protein: CASKWTDSTDTQYF. The CDR3 DNA is TGTGCCAGCAAATGGACAGATAGCACAGATACGCAGTATTTT.

The CDR3 is CASSNPPGGEYEQYF. The CDR3 bases are TGTGCCAGCAGTAACCCCCCGGGAGGGGAATACGAGCAGTACTTC. The chain employs TRBV6-1 and TRBJ2-7; 8 nucleotides line up with TRBD2. Germline CDR1 MNHNS, CDR2 SASEGT. CDR3 length equals 15 residues. J lost 4 bases, V lost 5 bases, and 10 bases had no gene match.

This sequence joins TRBV5-8 and TRBJ2-1, with 10 bases matching TRBD2. V lost 0 bases to trimming and J lost 2 bases; unmatched junction nucleotides: 8. Germline lookup yields CDR1 SGHTS and CDR2 YDEGEE. This CDR3 has 18 amino acids. CDR3 loop: CASSLVTTSGPAYNEQFF. The CDR3 DNA reads as TGTGCCAGCAGCTTGGTGACGACTAGCGGGCCGGCCTACAATGAGCAGTTCTTC.

The chain has TRBV4-3 and TRBJ2-1, with a possible D match to TRBD1 (5 bases). Trimming took off 0 bases at V and 4 bases at J, with 13 bases between the two ends. There are 16 residues in the CDR3. The V gene's germline CDR1 is LGHNA and CDR2 YSLEER. The CDR3 region has the DNA TGCGCCAGCAGCCAAGATAGTACGCAGGGATACAATGAGCAGTTCTTC. It translates to CASSQDSTQGYNEQFF.

A few counts support this clone. The V call is TRBV7-2, the J call TRBJ2-7; no clear D. Germline lookup yields CDR1 SGHTA and CDR2 FQGNSA. Trimming left V 5 bases short and J 2 bases short, with 7 bases between. This CDR3 contains 12 residues. Written as DNA, the CDR3 is TGTGCCAGCAGCCCCACGCCCTACGAGCAGTACTTC. This translates into CASSPTPYEQYF.

Only a few counts were recorded for this clone. CDR3 in amino acids: CASSPQEGDEQFF. The DNA of the CDR3 is TGTGCCAGCAGCCCCCAAGAGGGGGATGAGCAGTTCTTC. This chain connects TRBV7-6 to TRBJ2-1; tentative D call: TRBD1 (6 bases). The V end was cut by 5 bases, the J end by 8 bases, with 13 bases between. CDR3 length: 13 residues. The V gene's germline CDR1 is SGHVS and CDR2 FNYEAQ. Full variable domain (missing parts from reference TRBV7-6 and TRBJ2-1): GAGVSQSPRYKVTKRGQDVALRCDPISGHVSLYWYRQALGQGPEFLTYFNYEAQQDKSGLPNDRFSAERPEGSISTLTIQRTEQRDSAMYRCASSPQEGDEQFFGPGTRLTVL.

This clone has a single count. The chain uses TRBV28 and TRBJ2-5; the match to TRBD1 covers 7 bases. Germline CDR1 is MDHEN and CDR2 is SYDVKM. The junction had 9 bases not matched to a gene; V was cut back by 3 bases and J by 5 bases. This CDR3 has 15 residues. The CDR3 region has the DNA TGTGCCAGCAGTTTCTCGAGCAGGGGGTGGGAGACCCAGTACTTC. Its translation: CASSFSSRGWETQYF.

The V gene is TRBV29-1, the J gene TRBJ2-5; D remains ambiguous. Germline-derived CDR1 and CDR2 are SQVTM and ANQGSEA. The CDR3 is 12 residues long. Trimming left V 2 bases short and J 4 bases short, with 8 bases between. The CDR3: CSVEPHRETQYF. Here the CDR3 DNA reads TGCAGCGTTGAACCGCACAGAGAGACCCAGTACTTC.

This clone has only a few counts. The chain couples TRBV28 to TRBJ2-5, with 7 bases matching TRBD1. The V segment lost 7 bases and the J segment 4 bases; nucleotides outside the gene matches: 3. The CDR3 covers 12 residues. Germline CDR1 reads MDHEN; CDR2 reads SYDVKM. DNA of the CDR3: TGTGCCAGCACCCAGGGGGTAGAGACCCAGTACTTC. This sequence encodes CASTQGVETQYF.

The chain carries TRBV27 and TRBJ2-7, with a possible D match to TRBD1 (6 bases). The length of the CDR3 is 13 residues. From germline, CDR1 is MNHEY and CDR2 SMNVEV (reference sequence). V lost 4 bases and J 5 bases, leaving 12 bases between the germline ends. In DNA, the CDR3 is TGTGCCAGCAGTTATGGCAGACAGGACGAGCAGTACTTC. Translation: CASSYGRQDEQYF.

The chain links TRBV28 to TRBJ1-4, with TRBD1 identical over 9 bases. The germline CDR1 and CDR2 sequences are MDHEN and SYDVKM. This CDR3 has 15 residues. The ends lost 6 bases at V and 12 bases at J; junction bases unmatched: 14. The CDR3: CASSRTGQGFEELFF. The DNA of the CDR3 is TGTGCCAGCAGCCGGACAGGACAGGGGTTTGAGGAACTGTTTTTT.

The chain employs TRBV25-1 and TRBJ1-5; D unresolved. CDR3 length equals 14 residues. Germline V gene lookup returns CDR1 MGHDK and CDR2 SYGVNS. V was trimmed by 1 base and J by 4 bases, leaving 8 bases between them. CDR3 region: CASSESSRNQPQHF. In nucleotides, the CDR3 is TGTGCCAGCAGTGAATCGTCAAGAAATCAGCCCCAGCATTTT. Full variable domain (missing parts from reference TRBV25-1 and TRBJ1-5): EADIYQTPRYLVIGTGKKITLECSQTMGHDKMYWYQQDPGMELHLIHYSYGVNSTEKGDLSSESTVSRIRTEHFPLTLESARPSHTSQYLCASSESSRNQPQHFGDGTRLSIL.

The V call is TRBV11-3, the J call TRBJ1-1; 10 nucleotides align to TRBD1. Germline V gene sequence: CDR1 SGHNT, CDR2 YENEEA. The CDR3 is 16 residues long. Losses at the gene ends were 4 bases for V and 0 bases for J; bases not matched to a gene: 5. In DNA, the CDR3 is TGTGCCAGCAGCTCCGGGACAGGGGCTATGAACACTGAAGCTTTCTTT. Protein product: CASSSGTGAMNTEAFF.

V is TRBV5-1 and J is TRBJ2-7, with 7 bases lining up with TRBD1. The length of the CDR3 is 13 residues. The V and J ends lost 4 bases and 2 bases, in that order; junction bases with no gene match: 3. Germline assignment: CDR1 SGHRS and CDR2 YFSETQ. Written as DNA, the CDR3 is TGCGCCAGCAGCAGACAGGGCCCCTACGAGCAGTACTTC. It translates to CASSRQGPYEQYF.

This rearrangement joins TRBV28 to TRBJ1-5, with TRBD1 as a possible D gene (6 bases). The CDR3 totals 14 residues. Trimming took 3 bases from V and 6 from J, leaving 12 bases between them. Germline CDR1 is MDHEN and CDR2 is SYDVKM. The CDR3: CASSLRGGSQPQHF. The CDR3 DNA is TGTGCCAGCAGTTTGAGAGGGGGAAGTCAGCCCCAGCATTTT.

The genes are TRBV5-1 and TRBJ1-1; D gene ambiguous. CDR3 length equals 12 residues. Germline assignment: CDR1 SGHRS and CDR2 YFSETQ. V lost 4 bases and J lost 8, with 12 bases in between. The CDR3 bases are TGCGCCAGCAGCCTGGCTGCGGGAGAAGCTTTCTTT. This encodes CASSLAAGEAFF.